This T cell receptor (beta chain) was retrieved from a study of T cells after posttransplantation cyclophosphamide (dated by TCRdb to about 2016). In the study overall: Using TRB sequencing, the study followed how the T cell repertoire reconstituted after myeloablative bone marrow transplantation in which posttransplantation cyclophosphamide served as GVHD prophylaxis. Antigen receptor sequencing was done on samples from some 35 PTCy-treated patients and from 15 to 20 related bone marrow donors of those patients. In 3 patients, TRB sequencing was also performed on up to 3 more blood samples taken 2 to 5.2 years after transplant, and in several patients, pretransplant blood was also TRB-sequenced. Because TRA and TRB clonality correlated tightly in fewer than 10 samples, the subsequent TCR analyses were limited to TRB only. Blood from every one of the 34 PTCy patients who had 1-year posttransplant specimens underwent TRB sequencing. Public TRB sequences were checked against a database of over 3,000 sequences associated with responses to pathogens, tumor antigens, self-antigens and alloantigens.

Turning to this clone: Its cognate antigen has yet to be identified. Base qualities are not at hand, and no much larger clone is one base apart.

Genomic DNA was the input for TRB sequencing, which was run either with the immunoSEQ assay at survey resolution or with the hsTCRB kit. Under the source paper's analysis protocol: Initial read processing used immunoSEQ software, and repertoire analyses used the LymphoSeq R package. Clonality was computed as 1 minus normalized Shannon entropy; Gini coefficient was also calculated for each TRB dataset. Phenotypes of unsorted samples were inferred by mapping TRB sequences from sorted subsets of the recipient or donor onto unsorted samples of the same recipient. The source is immuneACCESS, and TCRdb retained only in-frame sequences with V and J called. Part of the clones is not carried over; for the studies checked, unresolved V genes explain less than half of this, and the remainder is unexplained. That table gives V, J and clone size, and the DNA gave D and trimming. The sample table contains roughly 49,000 clones; only one count was recorded for around 83% of them. The top ten clonotypes cover 2.8% of the sample.

The PTCy-treated patients were drawn from a prospective, multi-institutional clinical trial. Peripheral blood and bone marrow mononuclear cells were isolated by Ficoll-Hypaque density centrifugation and cryopreserved. On the study overall, not on this receptor specifically: At 1-2 months, donor-recipient similarity was low but rose over the first year, and the later blood repertoires were often dominated by donor CD8+ memory clones. Across roughly 49 patients, TRB clonality was highly associated with recipient CMV seropositivity and CMV reactivation, and PTCy diversity was similar to diversity in CNI/methotrexate controls. The TRB repertoires of T cells infiltrating skin or the GI tract showed only limited overlap with the TRB repertoires found in blood.

The germline V gene supplies CDR1 ENHRY and CDR2 SYGVKD. At the junction V is shortened by 5 bases and J by 3 bases, with 11 bases in between. The CDR3 runs 13 amino acids, cysteine and phenylalanine included. CDR3 DNA only is kept here, 39 bases in frame from base 1. This sequence originates from a man in his thirties or forties with a blood cancer, CMV-positive, and with a related stem cell donor. The V gene is TRBV10-3 and the J gene is TRBJ2-7; the D gene is perhaps TRBD2, from 5 matching bases. The material sequenced was PBMCs. CDR3 loop: CAISRRDIYEQYF. Read as DNA, the sequence is TGTGCCATCAGTAGACGGGATATCTACGAGCAGTACTTC.